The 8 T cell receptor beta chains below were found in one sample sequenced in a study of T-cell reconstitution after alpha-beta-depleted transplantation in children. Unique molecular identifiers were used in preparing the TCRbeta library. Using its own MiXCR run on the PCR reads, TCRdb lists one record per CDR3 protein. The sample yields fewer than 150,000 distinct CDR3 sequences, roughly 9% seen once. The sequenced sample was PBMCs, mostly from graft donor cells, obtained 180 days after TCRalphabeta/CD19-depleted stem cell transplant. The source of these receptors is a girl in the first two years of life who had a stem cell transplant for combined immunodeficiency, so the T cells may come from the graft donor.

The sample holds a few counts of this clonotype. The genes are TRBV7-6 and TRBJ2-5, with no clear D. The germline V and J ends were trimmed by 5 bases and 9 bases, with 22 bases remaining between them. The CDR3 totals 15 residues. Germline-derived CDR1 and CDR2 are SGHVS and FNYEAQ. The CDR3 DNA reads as TGTGCCAGCAGCACATTCATTGGACGGCTAGGGCCCCAGTACTTC. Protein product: CASSTFIGRLGPQYF.

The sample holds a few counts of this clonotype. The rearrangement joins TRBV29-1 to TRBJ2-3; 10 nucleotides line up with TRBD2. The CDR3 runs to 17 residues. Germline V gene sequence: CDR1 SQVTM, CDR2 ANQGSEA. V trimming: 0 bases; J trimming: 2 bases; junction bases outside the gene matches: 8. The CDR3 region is CSVEERGTSEFTDTQYF. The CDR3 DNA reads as TGCAGCGTTGAAGAGAGAGGGACTAGCGAGTTCACAGATACGCAGTATTTT.

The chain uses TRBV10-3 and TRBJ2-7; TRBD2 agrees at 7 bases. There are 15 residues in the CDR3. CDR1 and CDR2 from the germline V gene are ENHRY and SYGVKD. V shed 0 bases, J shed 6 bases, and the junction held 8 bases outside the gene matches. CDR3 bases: TGTGCCATCAGTGAGTCTGGCGGGAGTGGGGGCGAGCAGTACTTC. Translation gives CAISESGGSGGEQYF.

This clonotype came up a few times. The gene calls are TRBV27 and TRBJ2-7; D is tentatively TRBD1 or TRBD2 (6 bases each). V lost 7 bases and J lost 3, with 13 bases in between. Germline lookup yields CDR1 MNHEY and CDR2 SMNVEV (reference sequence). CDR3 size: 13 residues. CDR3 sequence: CASTPRGHYEQYF. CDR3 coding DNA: TGTGCCAGCACTCCCCGGGGGCACTACGAGCAGTACTTC.

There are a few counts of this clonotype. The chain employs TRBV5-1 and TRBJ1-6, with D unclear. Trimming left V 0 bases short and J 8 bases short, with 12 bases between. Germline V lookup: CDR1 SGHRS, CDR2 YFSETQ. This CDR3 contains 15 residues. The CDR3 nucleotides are TGCGCCAGCAGCTTGGATGGTGGCAGCCATTCACCCCTCCACTTT. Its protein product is CASSLDGGSHSPLHF.

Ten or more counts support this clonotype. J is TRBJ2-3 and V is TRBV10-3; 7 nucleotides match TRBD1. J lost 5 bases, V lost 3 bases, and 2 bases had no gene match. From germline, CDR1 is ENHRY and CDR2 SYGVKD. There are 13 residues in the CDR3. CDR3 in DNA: TGTGCCATCAGTGAACAGGGGCTAGATACGCAGTATTTT. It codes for CAISEQGLDTQYF.

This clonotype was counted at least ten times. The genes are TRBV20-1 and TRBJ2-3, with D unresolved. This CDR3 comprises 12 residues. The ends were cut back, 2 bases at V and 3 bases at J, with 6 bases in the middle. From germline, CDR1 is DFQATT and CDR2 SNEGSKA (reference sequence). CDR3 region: CSARLTTDTQYF. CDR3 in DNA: TGCAGTGCTAGACTGACGACAGATACGCAGTATTTT.

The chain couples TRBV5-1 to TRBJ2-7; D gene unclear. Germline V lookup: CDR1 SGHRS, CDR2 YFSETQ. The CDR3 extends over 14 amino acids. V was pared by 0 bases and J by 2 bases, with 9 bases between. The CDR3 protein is CASSLAAGPYEQYF. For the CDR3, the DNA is TGCGCCAGCAGCTTGGCCGCAGGACCCTACGAGCAGTACTTC.